This is a list of T cell receptor beta chains from one sample in a study of CD8 T cells in Susac syndrome. TCRdb itself ran the immunoSEQ multiplex PCR reads through MiXCR, one entry per CDR3 protein. Of 150,000 to 200,000 distinct CDR3 sequences listed, roughly nine tenths are singletons. Sequencing was performed on CD4+ T cells from PBMCs. These receptors were taken from a human donor with Susac syndrome. Each CDR3 is given with its conserved first and last residue. Each record gives: V gene, CDR3 protein.

TRBV6-5	CASSPQGKGYGYTF
TRBV5-1	CASSPDRGTASTGELFF
TRBV7-9	CASSPARDRVTRVHGYTF
TRBV15	CATSRDRYPRPNEKLFF
TRBV4-2	CASSQGTSGTSYNEQFF
TRBV7-9	CASSLANRDRSTDTQYF
TRBV11-2	CASSPGQGKHEQYF
TRBV3-1	CASSQDLLGGTTSGYTF
TRBV30	CACCLGNQPQHF
TRBV7-2	CASSLWTGGNIRDTQYF
TRBV27	CASRKTSGYYEQYF
TRBV19	CASSPPSGRRSGANVLTF
TRBV28	CASSVWSNVAKNIQYF
TRBV20-1	CSASGAQGEKLFF
TRBV27	CASSWTHGETQYF
TRBV6-1	CASRDGRDWGTGELFF
TRBV3-1	CASSIASGGAVEQFF
TRBV5-4	CASSLAGSGTQETQYF
TRBV5-1	CATPRGRRYEQYF
TRBV30	CAWSLTDKTSAF
TRBV29-1	CSVEESGYTF
TRBV19	CASSIGQSNYGYTF
TRBV28	CASSFFSGVNKNIQYF
TRBV2	CASRPTGVWSLHF
TRBV20-1	CSARGGQVNYGYTF
TRBV20-1	CSARDRRDNTEAFF
TRBV4-1	CASSQVRTISNYGYTF
TRBV5-1	CASSHDRHTGELFF
TRBV15	CATSNPPGQDIQETQYF
TRBV29-1	CSVRTGVGELFF
TRBV20-1	CSASTVNTEAFF
TRBV14	CASSQVRGTNEKLFF
TRBV7-2	CASSLRSQENTEAFF
TRBV12-3/TRBV12-4	CATQNGDQPQHF
TRBV3-1	CASSPPNTEAFF
TRBV5-1	CASSFAYIKGLADLEIYNEQFF
TRBV5-1	CASSRGGRRPASKEQFF
TRBV6-5	CASSSRNEQYF
TRBV20-1	CSASAGQLAGGYTF
TRBV7-3	CASSLRGGTLHNEQFF
TRBV14	CASSQKASWGAKDDTEAFF
TRBV6-6	CASSSDLMRLGTEAFF
TRBV12-3/TRBV12-4	CASSLTSGTGTYNEQFF
TRBV3-1	CASSQTTAADYGYTF
TRBV7-3	CASSLTKIGTEAFF
TRBV3-1	CASSQSVNEQYF
TRBV3-1	CASSRTSGSTPSTDTQYF
TRBV20-1	CSARDLAGWDEQYF
TRBV7-9	CASSFEANYGYTF
TRBV7-9	CASSLRRGVRETQYF
TRBV5-1	CASSAGGSPEAFF
TRBV20-1	CSANSFSGRQETQYF
TRBV7-9	CASSLEGVKQFF
TRBV27	CASSWQQGSGYTF
TRBV18	CASSQGLSTDTQYF